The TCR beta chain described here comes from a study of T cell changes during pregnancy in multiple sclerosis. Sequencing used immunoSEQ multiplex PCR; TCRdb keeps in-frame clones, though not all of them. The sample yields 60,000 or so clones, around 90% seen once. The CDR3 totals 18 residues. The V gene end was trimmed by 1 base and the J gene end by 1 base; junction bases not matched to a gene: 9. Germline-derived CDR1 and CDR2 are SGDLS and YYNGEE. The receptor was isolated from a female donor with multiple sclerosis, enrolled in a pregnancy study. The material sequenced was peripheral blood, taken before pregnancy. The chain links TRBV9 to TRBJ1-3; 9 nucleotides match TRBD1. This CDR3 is CASSVSSTGTGSGNTIYF. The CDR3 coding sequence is TGTGCCAGCAGCGTAAGCTCTACAGGGACAGGGTCTGGAAACACCATATATTTT.